The 7 T cell receptor beta chains reported below all come from one sample, sequenced in a study of blood T cell repertoires in COVID-19. Sequencing used immunoSEQ multiplex PCR; TCRdb keeps in-frame clones, though not all of them. The table shows around 100,000 clones, with around 85% occurring only once. The sample was peripheral blood. These receptors were collected from a human donor in a cohort sampled during active COVID-19.

The chain combines TRBV7-6 with TRBJ1-1, with 9 bases matching TRBD1. This CDR3 is 16 amino acids long. V lost 1 base to trimming and J lost 9 bases; unmatched junction nucleotides: 12. The germline V gene has CDR1 SGHVS and CDR2 FNYEAQ. DNA for the CDR3: TGTGCCAGCAGCTTAGACACTACCGGGACAGGGATGAAAGCTTTCTTT. It codes for CASSLDTTGTGMKAFF.

This clone has a single count. The chain links TRBV10-3 to TRBJ1-5; TRBD1 agrees at 7 bases. V was pared by 6 bases and J by 7 bases, with 12 bases of the junction left unmatched. Germline CDR1 reads ENHRY; CDR2 reads SYGVKD. CDR3 length: 15 amino acids. The CDR3 loop reads CAISPYRGLAQPQHF. DNA of the CDR3: TGTGCCATCAGCCCCTACAGGGGTTTAGCCCAGCCCCAGCATTTT.

This chain links TRBV29-1 with TRBJ2-7; 7 bases align to TRBD1. Germline values: CDR1 SQVTM, CDR2 ANQGSEA. The CDR3 runs 13 residues. V gave up 7 bases and J gave up 7 bases; unmatched junction bases: 13. This CDR3 reads CSAGTDPTGEQYF. In DNA, the CDR3 is TGCAGCGCCGGGACAGACCCTACGGGAGAGCAGTACTTC.

V usage is TRBV7-3 and J usage is TRBJ2-1, with 13 bases fitting TRBD2. The CDR3 contains 14 residues. Looked up from germline, CDR1 is SGHTA and CDR2 is FQGTGA. Trimming took 5 bases from V and 12 from J; bases not matched to a gene: 7. In DNA, the CDR3 is TGTGCCAGCAGCCTCAGGACTAGCGGGGGTGGGCAGTTCTTC. Its translation: CASSLRTSGGGQFF.

The chain links TRBV7-9 to TRBJ2-5; no clear D. V lost 5 bases and J lost 6, with 4 bases in between. CDR3 length: 10 amino acids. From germline, CDR1 is SEHNR and CDR2 FQNEAQ (reference sequence). DNA for the CDR3: TGTGCCAGCAGCCAGAAGACCCAGTACTTC. Residues: CASSQKTQYF.

The V call is TRBV5-1, the J call TRBJ1-1; 9 nucleotides match TRBD1. Germline V gene data show CDR1 as SGHRS and CDR2 as YFSETQ. The ends lost 4 bases at V and 4 bases at J; junction bases unmatched: 5. This CDR3 has 14 residues. The CDR3 region is CASSKTGGPTEAFF. The CDR3 DNA sequence: TGCGCCAGCAGCAAAACAGGGGGCCCCACTGAAGCTTTCTTT. Full variable domain (missing parts from reference TRBV5-1 and TRBJ1-1): KAGVTQTPRYLIKTRGQQVTLSCSPISGHRSVSWYQQTPGQGLQFLFEYFSETQRNKGNFPGRFSGRQFSNSRSEMNVSTLELGDSALYLCASSKTGGPTEAFFGQGTRLTVV.

The chain is built from TRBV6-2 or TRBV6-3 and TRBJ2-7; D may be TRBD2 (6 bases). Germline loops: CDR1 MNHEY, CDR2 SVGEGT. The CDR3 runs to 13 residues. The V end lost 2 bases, the J end lost 4 bases, and 9 bases lay between the germline ends. The CDR3 DNA reads as TGTGCCAGCAGTTACCAACTAGCTTACGAGCAGTACTTC. It specifies CASSYQLAYEQYF.